This T cell receptor (beta chain) was observed in a study of shared clonotypes between healthy human individuals (TCRdb year 2020). Regarding the study in general: The cohort comprised a couple of women and a few men aged 18 to 49 years. For each donor, CD4 naive and CD4 memory were each run on three plates, CD8 naive on two plates, and CD8 memory on one plate. The study deeply sequenced blood TCR repertoires of several healthy adults to estimate repertoire size and the extent of clonotype sharing between individuals. To increase sequencing depth and limit assay-specific biases, different laboratories used diverse techniques to prepare libraries and sequence TCR repertoires. Per donor, leukapheresis produced somewhere between about 0.9 and 10 billion PBMCs. General study outcomes and caveats: Naive subsets generally had larger estimated clonotype richness than memory subsets. Higher generation probabilities were observed for clonotypes shared by all four sorted-subset donors than for non-shared clonotypes. Even with the large sequencing depth, rarefaction of the sorted-subset datasets indicated that sequencing was incomplete. The genetic and exposure-history diversity represented was limited by the small number of donors. Pairwise subsampling led to the expectation that sequencing depth would affect the degree of clonotype sharing among donors. Across four donors, about 5% of naive CD4, 3% to 3.5% of naive CD8, roughly 2.2% of memory CD4, and over 0.35% of memory CD8 clonotypes were shared. Sampling was limited to blood, and TCR repertoires in tissue likely differ from TCR repertoires in blood.

Concerning this clone: Which antigen it targets is not known. Within one base of it there is no much larger clone, and no base qualities were kept.

Healthy HIV-negative adults with no recently reported acute infections or vaccinations were included as donors. Every donor was a Caucasian adult residing in Nashville, Tennessee, USA. Magnetic negative selection was used to enrich CD4+ T cells, after which naive cells were positively selected on CD45RA and the negative fraction became the memory subset. After blood collection by leukapheresis, PBMCs were isolated using Ficoll-Histopaque density gradient centrifugation and then cryopreserved in the vapor phase of liquid nitrogen. Analytical flow cytometry was used to check the purity and quantity of each magnetically sorted T cell population. Genomic DNA was isolated from every sorted fraction and measured by UV absorbance on a Nanodrop 2000c. Germline trimming: 3 bases from V, 6 bases from J; junction bases outside gene matches: 14. The germline V gene yields SGHAT for CDR1 and FQNNGV for CDR2. From its cysteine to its phenylalanine, the CDR3 spans 16 amino acids. The sequence is cut down to CDR3 DNA, 48 bases in frame from base 1.

Using the deep immunoSEQ assay, TCR CDR3 regions were amplified from genomic DNA by multiplex PCR. Genomic DNA extracted from each cell subset was distributed evenly over all wells of several immunoSEQ 96-well plates, and each plate served as one replicate. For sorted subsets, roughly 190 ng of genomic DNA, equivalent to tens of thousands of T cell genomes, went into each replicate PCR. The purified libraries were quantified using a Qubit 3.0 fluorometer, sized with a Bioanalyzer 2100, and then quantified again using the KAPA Library Quantification kit. Each immunoSEQ 96-well plate was sequenced on its own single-read 150-cycle Illumina NextSeq 550 flow cell. The original methods were these. Because only junctional sequences without quality scores were contained in the immunoSEQ output, filtering matching that applied to full-length reads could not be performed. Sequences were annotated with PyIR, a Python wrapper for IgBLAST v1.9, using IMGT germline references to assign V/J genes and CDR3. Reads were filtered out if the reads had weak V/J assignments (E-value above 1e-6), no CDR3, stop codons, out-of-frame junctions, or ambiguous translated residues. A V3J clonotype was defined by an identical inferred V gene, J gene, and CDR3 amino acid sequence. Percentage overlap between repertoires was calculated by dividing the number of shared unique clonotypes by the size of the smaller repertoire. RTK rarefaction, the Chao1 estimator, and Recon v2.1 estimates of unobserved clonotypes were used to assess repertoire richness. For all TCRbeta clonotypes obtained by the gDNA method from a handful of donors, generation probabilities were computed with OLGA. TCRdb retrieved this table from immuneACCESS and kept in-frame rearrangements only. Not all clones are present; in checked studies, unresolved V genes account for under half, and no reason is known for the remainder. V, J and clone size reflect that table, while D and trimming were determined from the DNA. The sample table lists some 1.4 million clones, approximately 97% of them with a count of one. The ten most abundant clones make up about 1.2% of the sample.

Source material: naive CD4+ T cells sorted from blood. The cell subset or site tag for this specimen amounts to: CD45RA+ positively selected. The sequence was collected from a man in his thirties or forties in good health. The chain is assembled from TRBV11-2 and TRBJ2-7, with 7 bases in between that match TRBD1. The CDR3 loop reads CASSLNFDRVVIEQYF. The nucleotide sequence is given as TGTGCCAGCAGCTTGAACTTCGACAGGGTGGTTATCGAGCAGTACTTC. Extended through the reference TRBV11-2 and TRBJ2-7 proteins, this CDR3 yields the full variable domain: EAGVAQSPRYKIIEKRQSVAFWCNPISGHATLYWYQQILGQGPKLLIQFQNNGVVDDSQLPKDRFSAERLKGVDSTLKIQPAKLEDSAVYLCASSLNFDRVVIEQYFGPGTRLTVT.